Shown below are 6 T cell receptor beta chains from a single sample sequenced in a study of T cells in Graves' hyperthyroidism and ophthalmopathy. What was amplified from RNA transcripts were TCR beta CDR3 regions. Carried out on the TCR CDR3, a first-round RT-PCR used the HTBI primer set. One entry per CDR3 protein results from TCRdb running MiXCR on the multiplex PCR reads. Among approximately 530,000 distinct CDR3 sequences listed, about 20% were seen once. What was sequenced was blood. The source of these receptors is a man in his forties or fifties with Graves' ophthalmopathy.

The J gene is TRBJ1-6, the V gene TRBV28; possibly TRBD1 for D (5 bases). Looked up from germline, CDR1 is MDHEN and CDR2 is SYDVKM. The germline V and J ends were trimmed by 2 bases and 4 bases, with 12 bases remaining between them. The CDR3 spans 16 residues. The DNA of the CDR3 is TGTGCCAGCAGTTTACGGAGACAGTTATATAATTCACCCCTCCACTTT. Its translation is CASSLRRQLYNSPLHF.

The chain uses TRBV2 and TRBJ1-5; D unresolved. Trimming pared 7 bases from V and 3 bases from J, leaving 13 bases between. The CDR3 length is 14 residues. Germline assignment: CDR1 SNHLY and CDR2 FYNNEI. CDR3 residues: CASTAMGPNQPQHF. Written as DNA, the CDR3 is TGTGCCAGCACGGCGATGGGCCCCAATCAGCCCCAGCATTTT.

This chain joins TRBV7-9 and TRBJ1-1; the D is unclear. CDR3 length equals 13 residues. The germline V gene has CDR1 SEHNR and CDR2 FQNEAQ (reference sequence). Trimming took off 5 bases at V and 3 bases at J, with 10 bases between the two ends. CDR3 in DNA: TGTGCCAGCAGCGCTAGGAGGGACACTGAAGCTTTCTTT. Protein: CASSARRDTEAFF. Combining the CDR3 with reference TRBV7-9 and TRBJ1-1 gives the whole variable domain DTGVSQNPRHKITKRGQNVTFRCDPISEHNRLYWYRQTLGQGPEFLTYFQNEAQLEKSRLLSDRFSAERPKGSFSTLEIQRTEQGDSAMYLCASSARRDTEAFFGQGTRLTVV.

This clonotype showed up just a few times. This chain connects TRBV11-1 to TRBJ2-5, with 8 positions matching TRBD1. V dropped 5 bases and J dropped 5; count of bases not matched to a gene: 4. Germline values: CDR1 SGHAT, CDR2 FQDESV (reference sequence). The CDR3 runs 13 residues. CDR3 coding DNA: TGTGCCAGCAGCGAGGACAGGGCTGAGACCCAGTACTTC. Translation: CASSEDRAETQYF.

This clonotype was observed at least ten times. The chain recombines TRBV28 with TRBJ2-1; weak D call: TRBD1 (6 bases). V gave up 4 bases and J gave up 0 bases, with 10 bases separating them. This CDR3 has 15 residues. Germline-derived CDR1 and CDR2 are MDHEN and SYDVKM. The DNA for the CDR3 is TGTGCCAGCAGTTCGCAGGGGTCCTCCTACAATGAGCAGTTCTTC. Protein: CASSSQGSSYNEQFF. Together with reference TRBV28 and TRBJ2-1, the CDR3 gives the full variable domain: DVKVTQSSRYLVKRTGEKVFLECVQDMDHENMFWYRQDPGLGLRLIYFSYDVKMKEKGDIPEGYSVSREKKERFSLILESASTNQTSMYLCASSSQGSSYNEQFFGPGTRLTVL.

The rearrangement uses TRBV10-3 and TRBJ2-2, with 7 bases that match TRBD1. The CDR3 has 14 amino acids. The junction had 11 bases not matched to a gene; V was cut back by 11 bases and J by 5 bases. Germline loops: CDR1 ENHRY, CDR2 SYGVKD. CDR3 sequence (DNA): TGTGCCGTCGCGGAGACAGGGTCGACCGGGGAGCTGTTTTTT. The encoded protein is CAVAETGSTGELFF.